Below are 7 T cell receptor beta chains sequenced from a single sample in a study of control samples from healthy donors and cancer patients. Assay: immunoSEQ multiplex PCR; the TCRdb copy retains only in-frame clones and omits some. The repertoire has about 100,000 clones, more than 75% of them found once; the top ten carry about 18%. The specimen was blood. These receptors all stem from a woman aged 50 to 60 in good health.

The chain joins TRBV19 to TRBJ2-1; D might be TRBD1 or TRBD2, each matching 7 bases. The V gene lost 6 bases and the J gene lost 5 bases, with 14 bases spanning the gap. The germline V gene has CDR1 LNHDA and CDR2 SQIVND (reference sequence). The CDR3 length is 14 residues. CDR3 coding DNA: TGTGCCAGTAGGGCGGGGAGGGGGCACAATGAGCAGTTCTTC. Amino acids: CASRAGRGHNEQFF.

This rearrangement joins TRBV7-2 to TRBJ2-5, with 9 bases that match TRBD2. V was clipped by 2 bases and J by 1 base; unmatched bases: 5. The CDR3 totals 16 residues. The germline V gene encodes CDR1 SGHTA and CDR2 FQGNSA. CDR3 in amino acids: CASSLKRGATQETQYF. CDR3 coding DNA: TGTGCCAGCAGCTTAAAGCGGGGGGCGACCCAAGAGACCCAGTACTTC.

With respect to this clone: The sample carries other DNA sequences with the same CDR3. V is TRBV6-6 and J is TRBJ2-2, with 10 bases identical to TRBD1. Germline V lookup: CDR1 MNHNY, CDR2 SVGAGI (reference sequence). CDR3 size: 16 residues. V dropped 5 bases and J dropped 6; count of bases not matched to a gene: 9. The CDR3 DNA is TGTGCCAGCAGTCCTCCAGGACAGGGGGTTTCCGGGGAGCTGTTTTTT. Protein product: CASSPPGQGVSGELFF.

The genes are TRBV19 and TRBJ2-1; TRBD1 matches 8 bases. Germline loops: CDR1 LNHDA, CDR2 SQIVND (reference sequence). CDR3 length equals 17 residues. Unmatched junction bases numbered 13, after V lost 3 bases and J lost 6 bases. The CDR3 sequence: CASSIGSRGLTGNEQFF. CDR3 DNA sequence: TGTGCCAGTAGTATTGGCTCCAGGGGGCTCACCGGCAATGAGCAGTTCTTC. The full variable domain, rest sourced from reference TRBV19 and TRBJ2-1, is DGGITQSPKYLFRKEGQNVTLSCEQNLNHDAMYWYRQDPGQGLRLIYYSQIVNDFQKGDIAEGYSVSREKKESFPLTVTSAQKNPTAFYLCASSIGSRGLTGNEQFFGPGTRLTVL.

This rearrangement joins TRBV19 to TRBJ2-2; D is undetermined. Trimming pared 3 bases from V and 5 bases from J, leaving 4 bases between. The germline gives CDR1 LNHDA, CDR2 SQIVND (reference sequence). The CDR3 sequence is 12 residues long. In DNA form, the CDR3 reads TGTGCCAGTAGTATCCGGACCGGGGAGCTGTTTTTT. Protein: CASSIRTGELFF.

V gene TRBV7-9 combines with J gene TRBJ2-5; D possibly corresponds to TRBD1 (5 bases). The V end lost 1 base, the J end lost 2 bases, and 8 bases lay between the germline ends. The length of the CDR3 is 14 residues. Germline loops: CDR1 SEHNR, CDR2 FQNEAQ (reference sequence). The CDR3 sequence is CASSLGTGQETQYF. The CDR3 nucleotides are TGTGCCAGCAGCTTAGGAACAGGACAAGAGACCCAGTACTTC.

The V gene is TRBV7-9, the J gene TRBJ2-7; a possible D gene is TRBD2 (5 bases). CDR1 and CDR2 from the germline V gene are SEHNR and FQNEAQ (reference sequence). The CDR3 length is 16 residues. The V gene lost 5 bases and the J gene lost 2 bases, with 19 bases spanning the gap. Here the CDR3 reads CASSPEAGRGPYEQYF. CDR3 nucleotides: TGTGCCAGCAGCCCCGAGGCGGGCAGAGGGCCCTACGAGCAGTACTTC. Combining the CDR3 with reference TRBV7-9 and TRBJ2-7 gives the whole variable domain DTGVSQNPRHKITKRGQNVTFRCDPISEHNRLYWYRQTLGQGPEFLTYFQNEAQLEKSRLLSDRFSAERPKGSFSTLEIQRTEQGDSAMYLCASSPEAGRGPYEQYFGPGTRLTVT.